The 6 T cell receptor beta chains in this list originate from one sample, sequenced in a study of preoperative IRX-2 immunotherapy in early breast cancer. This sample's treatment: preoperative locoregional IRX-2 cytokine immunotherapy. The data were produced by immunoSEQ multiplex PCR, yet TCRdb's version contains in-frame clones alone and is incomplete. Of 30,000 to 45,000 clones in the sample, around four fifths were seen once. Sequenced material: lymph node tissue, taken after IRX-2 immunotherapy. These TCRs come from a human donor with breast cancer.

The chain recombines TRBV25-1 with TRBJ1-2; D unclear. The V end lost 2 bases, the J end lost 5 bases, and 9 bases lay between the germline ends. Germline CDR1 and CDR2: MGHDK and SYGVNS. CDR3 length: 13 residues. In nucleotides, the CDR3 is TGTGCCAGCAGTGAAGGCACCCTTTATGGCTACACCTTC. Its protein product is CASSEGTLYGYTF.

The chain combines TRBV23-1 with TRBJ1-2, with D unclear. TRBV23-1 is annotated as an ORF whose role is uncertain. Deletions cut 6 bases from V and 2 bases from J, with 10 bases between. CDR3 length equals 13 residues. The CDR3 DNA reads TGCGCCAGCAGCTCGGACGGAAACTATGGCTACACCTTC. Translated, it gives CASSSDGNYGYTF.

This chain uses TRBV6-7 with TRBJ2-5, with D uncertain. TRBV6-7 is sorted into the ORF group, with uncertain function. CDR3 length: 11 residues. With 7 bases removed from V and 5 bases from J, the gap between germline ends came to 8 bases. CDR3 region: CASTNGETQYF. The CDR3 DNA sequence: TGTGCCAGCACCAATGGGGAGACCCAGTACTTC.

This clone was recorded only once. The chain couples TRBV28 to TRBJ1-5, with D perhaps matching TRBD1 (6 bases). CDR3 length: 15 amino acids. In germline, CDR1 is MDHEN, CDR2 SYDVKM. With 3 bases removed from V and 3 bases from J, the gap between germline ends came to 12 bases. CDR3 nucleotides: TGTGCCAGCAGTTTTGTGGACAGTTACAATCAGCCCCAGCATTTT. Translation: CASSFVDSYNQPQHF. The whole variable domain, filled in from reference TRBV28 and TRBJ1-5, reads DVKVTQSSRYLVKRTGEKVFLECVQDMDHENMFWYRQDPGLGLRLIYFSYDVKMKEKGDIPEGYSVSREKKERFSLILESASTNQTSMYLCASSFVDSYNQPQHFGDGTRLSIL.

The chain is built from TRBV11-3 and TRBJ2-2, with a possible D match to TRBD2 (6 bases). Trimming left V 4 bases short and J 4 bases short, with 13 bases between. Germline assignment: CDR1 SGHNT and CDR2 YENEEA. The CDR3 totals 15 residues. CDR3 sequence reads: CASSSWGGVTGELFF. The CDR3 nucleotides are TGTGCCAGCAGCTCTTGGGGAGGAGTCACCGGGGAGCTGTTTTTT.

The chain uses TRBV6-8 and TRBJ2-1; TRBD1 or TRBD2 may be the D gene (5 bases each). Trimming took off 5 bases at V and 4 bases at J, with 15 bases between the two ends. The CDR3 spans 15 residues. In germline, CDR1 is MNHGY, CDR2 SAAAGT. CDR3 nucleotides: TGTGCCAGCAGTCGGGACGCCGGGGTATACAATGAGCAGTTCTTC. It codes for CASSRDAGVYNEQFF.